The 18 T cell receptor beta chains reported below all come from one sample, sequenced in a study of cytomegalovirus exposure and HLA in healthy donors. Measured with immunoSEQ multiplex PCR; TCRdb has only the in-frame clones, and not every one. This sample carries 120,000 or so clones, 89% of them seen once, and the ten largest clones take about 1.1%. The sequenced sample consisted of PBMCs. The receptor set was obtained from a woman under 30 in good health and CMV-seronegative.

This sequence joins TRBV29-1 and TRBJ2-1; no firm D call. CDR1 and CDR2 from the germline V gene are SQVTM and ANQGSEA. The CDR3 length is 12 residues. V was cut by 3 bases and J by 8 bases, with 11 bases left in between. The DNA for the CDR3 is TGCAGCGTTGACCTAGAGTCCGATGAGCAGTTCTTC. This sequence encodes CSVDLESDEQFF.

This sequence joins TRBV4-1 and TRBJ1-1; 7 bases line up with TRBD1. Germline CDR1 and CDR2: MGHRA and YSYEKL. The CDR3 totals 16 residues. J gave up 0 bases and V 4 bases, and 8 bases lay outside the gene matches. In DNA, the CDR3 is TGCGCCAGCAGCCCACAAGGGACAGCCCTGAACACTGAAGCTTTCTTT. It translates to CASSPQGTALNTEAFF.

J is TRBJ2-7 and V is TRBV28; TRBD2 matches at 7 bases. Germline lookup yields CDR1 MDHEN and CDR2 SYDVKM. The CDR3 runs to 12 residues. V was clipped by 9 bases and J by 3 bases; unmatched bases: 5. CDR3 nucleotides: TGTGCCAGTACTAGCGTGAACTACGAGCAGTACTTC. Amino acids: CASTSVNYEQYF.

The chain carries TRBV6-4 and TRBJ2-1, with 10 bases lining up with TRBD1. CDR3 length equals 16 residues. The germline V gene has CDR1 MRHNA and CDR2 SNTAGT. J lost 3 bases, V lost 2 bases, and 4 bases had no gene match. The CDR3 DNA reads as TGTGCCAGCAGTGACCGGGGGACAGGGGACTACAATGAGCAGTTCTTC. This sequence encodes CASSDRGTGDYNEQFF.

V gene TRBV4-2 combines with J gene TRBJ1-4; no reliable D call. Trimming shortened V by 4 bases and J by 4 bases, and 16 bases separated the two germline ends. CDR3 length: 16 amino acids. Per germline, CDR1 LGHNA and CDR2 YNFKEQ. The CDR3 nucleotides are TGTGCCAGCAGCCTTTCCCCCAACAGAAATAATGAAAAACTGTTTTTT. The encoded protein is CASSLSPNRNNEKLFF.

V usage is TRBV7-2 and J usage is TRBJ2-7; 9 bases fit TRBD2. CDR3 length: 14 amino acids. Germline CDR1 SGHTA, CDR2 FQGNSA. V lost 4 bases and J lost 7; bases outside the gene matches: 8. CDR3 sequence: CASSYSGSSWEQYF. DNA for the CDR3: TGTGCCAGCAGCTATAGCGGGAGTTCTTGGGAGCAGTACTTC.

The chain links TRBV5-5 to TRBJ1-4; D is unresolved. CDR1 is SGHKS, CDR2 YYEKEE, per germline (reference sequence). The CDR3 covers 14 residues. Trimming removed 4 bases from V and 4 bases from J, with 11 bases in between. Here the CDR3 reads CASSRAEDNEKLFF. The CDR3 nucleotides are TGTGCCAGCAGCCGCGCGGAGGATAATGAAAAACTGTTTTTT.

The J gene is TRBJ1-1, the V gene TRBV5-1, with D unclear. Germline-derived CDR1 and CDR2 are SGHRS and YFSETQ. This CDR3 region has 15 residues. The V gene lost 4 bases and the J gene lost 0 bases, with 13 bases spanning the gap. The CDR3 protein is CASSRPREMNTEAFF. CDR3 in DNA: TGCGCCAGCAGCCGCCCTAGGGAGATGAACACTGAAGCTTTCTTT. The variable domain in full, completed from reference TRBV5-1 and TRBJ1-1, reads KAGVTQTPRYLIKTRGQQVTLSCSPISGHRSVSWYQQTPGQGLQFLFEYFSETQRNKGNFPGRFSGRQFSNSRSEMNVSTLELGDSALYLCASSRPREMNTEAFFGQGTRLTVV.

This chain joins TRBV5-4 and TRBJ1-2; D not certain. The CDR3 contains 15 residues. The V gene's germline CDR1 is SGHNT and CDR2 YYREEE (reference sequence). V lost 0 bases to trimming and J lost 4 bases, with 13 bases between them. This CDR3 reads CASSLGANFGYGYTF. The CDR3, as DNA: TGTGCCAGCAGCTTGGGGGCAAATTTTGGCTATGGCTACACCTTC.

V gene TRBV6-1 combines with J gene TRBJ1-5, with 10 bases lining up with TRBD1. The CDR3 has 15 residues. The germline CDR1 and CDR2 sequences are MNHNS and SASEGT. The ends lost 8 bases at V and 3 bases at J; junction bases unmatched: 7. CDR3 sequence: CASVDRGINNQPQHF. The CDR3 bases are TGTGCCAGCGTGGACAGGGGGATCAACAATCAGCCCCAGCATTTT.

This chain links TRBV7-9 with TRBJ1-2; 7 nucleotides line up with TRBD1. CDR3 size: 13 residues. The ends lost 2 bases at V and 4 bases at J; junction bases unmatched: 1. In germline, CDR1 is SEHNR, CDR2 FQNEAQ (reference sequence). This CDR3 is CASSLQGGYGYTF. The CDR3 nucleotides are TGTGCCAGCAGCTTACAGGGGGGCTATGGCTACACCTTC.

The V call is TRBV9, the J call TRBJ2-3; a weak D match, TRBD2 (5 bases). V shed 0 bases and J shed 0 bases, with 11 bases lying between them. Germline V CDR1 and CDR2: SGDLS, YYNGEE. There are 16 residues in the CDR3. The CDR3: CASSVGSGLSTDTQYF. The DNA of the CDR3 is TGTGCCAGCAGCGTAGGTTCCGGACTGAGCACAGATACGCAGTATTTT. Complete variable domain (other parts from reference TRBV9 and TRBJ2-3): DSGVTQTPKHLITATGQRVTLRCSPRSGDLSVYWYQQSLDQGLQFLIQYYNGEERAKGNILERFSAQQFPDLHSELNLSSLELGDSALYFCASSVGSGLSTDTQYFGPGTRLTVL.

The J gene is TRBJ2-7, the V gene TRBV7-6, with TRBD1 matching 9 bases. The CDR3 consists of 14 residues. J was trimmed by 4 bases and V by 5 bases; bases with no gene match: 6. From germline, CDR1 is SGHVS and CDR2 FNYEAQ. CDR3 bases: TGTGCCAGCAGCCCCGGGACAGGGTCTTACGAGCAGTACTTC. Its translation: CASSPGTGSYEQYF.

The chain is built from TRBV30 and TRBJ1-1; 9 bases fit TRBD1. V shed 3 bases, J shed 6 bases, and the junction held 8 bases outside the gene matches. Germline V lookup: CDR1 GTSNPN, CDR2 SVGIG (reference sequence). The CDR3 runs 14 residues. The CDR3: CAWSRQGEGAEAFF. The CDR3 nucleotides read TGTGCCTGGAGCAGACAGGGGGAAGGCGCTGAAGCTTTCTTT.

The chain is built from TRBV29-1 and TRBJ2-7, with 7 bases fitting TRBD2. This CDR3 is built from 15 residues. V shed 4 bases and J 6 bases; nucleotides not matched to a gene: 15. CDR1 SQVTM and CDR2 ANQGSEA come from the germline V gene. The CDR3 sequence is CSVAYPSGRPGEQYF. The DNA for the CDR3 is TGCAGCGTTGCCTACCCTAGCGGACGCCCGGGCGAGCAGTACTTC.

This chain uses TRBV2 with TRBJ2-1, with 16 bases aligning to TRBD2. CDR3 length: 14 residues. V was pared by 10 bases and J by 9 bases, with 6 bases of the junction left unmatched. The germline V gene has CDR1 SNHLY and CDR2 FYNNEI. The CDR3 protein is CATRGTSGRGEQFF. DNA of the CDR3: TGTGCCACCAGGGGGACTAGCGGGAGGGGTGAGCAGTTCTTC.

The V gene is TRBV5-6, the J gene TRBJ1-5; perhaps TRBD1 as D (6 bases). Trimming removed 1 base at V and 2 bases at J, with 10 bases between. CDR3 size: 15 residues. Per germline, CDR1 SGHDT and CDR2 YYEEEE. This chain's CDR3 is CASSLLGGGNQPQHF. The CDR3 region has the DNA TGTGCCAGCAGCTTGCTAGGGGGTGGCAATCAGCCCCAGCATTTT.

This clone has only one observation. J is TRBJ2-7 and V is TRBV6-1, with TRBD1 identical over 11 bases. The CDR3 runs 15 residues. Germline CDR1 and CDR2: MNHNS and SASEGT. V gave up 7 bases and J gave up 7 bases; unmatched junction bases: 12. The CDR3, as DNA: TGTGCCAGCACCCGTGGGACAGGGGGTTTGTGGGAGCAGTACTTC. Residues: CASTRGTGGLWEQYF.